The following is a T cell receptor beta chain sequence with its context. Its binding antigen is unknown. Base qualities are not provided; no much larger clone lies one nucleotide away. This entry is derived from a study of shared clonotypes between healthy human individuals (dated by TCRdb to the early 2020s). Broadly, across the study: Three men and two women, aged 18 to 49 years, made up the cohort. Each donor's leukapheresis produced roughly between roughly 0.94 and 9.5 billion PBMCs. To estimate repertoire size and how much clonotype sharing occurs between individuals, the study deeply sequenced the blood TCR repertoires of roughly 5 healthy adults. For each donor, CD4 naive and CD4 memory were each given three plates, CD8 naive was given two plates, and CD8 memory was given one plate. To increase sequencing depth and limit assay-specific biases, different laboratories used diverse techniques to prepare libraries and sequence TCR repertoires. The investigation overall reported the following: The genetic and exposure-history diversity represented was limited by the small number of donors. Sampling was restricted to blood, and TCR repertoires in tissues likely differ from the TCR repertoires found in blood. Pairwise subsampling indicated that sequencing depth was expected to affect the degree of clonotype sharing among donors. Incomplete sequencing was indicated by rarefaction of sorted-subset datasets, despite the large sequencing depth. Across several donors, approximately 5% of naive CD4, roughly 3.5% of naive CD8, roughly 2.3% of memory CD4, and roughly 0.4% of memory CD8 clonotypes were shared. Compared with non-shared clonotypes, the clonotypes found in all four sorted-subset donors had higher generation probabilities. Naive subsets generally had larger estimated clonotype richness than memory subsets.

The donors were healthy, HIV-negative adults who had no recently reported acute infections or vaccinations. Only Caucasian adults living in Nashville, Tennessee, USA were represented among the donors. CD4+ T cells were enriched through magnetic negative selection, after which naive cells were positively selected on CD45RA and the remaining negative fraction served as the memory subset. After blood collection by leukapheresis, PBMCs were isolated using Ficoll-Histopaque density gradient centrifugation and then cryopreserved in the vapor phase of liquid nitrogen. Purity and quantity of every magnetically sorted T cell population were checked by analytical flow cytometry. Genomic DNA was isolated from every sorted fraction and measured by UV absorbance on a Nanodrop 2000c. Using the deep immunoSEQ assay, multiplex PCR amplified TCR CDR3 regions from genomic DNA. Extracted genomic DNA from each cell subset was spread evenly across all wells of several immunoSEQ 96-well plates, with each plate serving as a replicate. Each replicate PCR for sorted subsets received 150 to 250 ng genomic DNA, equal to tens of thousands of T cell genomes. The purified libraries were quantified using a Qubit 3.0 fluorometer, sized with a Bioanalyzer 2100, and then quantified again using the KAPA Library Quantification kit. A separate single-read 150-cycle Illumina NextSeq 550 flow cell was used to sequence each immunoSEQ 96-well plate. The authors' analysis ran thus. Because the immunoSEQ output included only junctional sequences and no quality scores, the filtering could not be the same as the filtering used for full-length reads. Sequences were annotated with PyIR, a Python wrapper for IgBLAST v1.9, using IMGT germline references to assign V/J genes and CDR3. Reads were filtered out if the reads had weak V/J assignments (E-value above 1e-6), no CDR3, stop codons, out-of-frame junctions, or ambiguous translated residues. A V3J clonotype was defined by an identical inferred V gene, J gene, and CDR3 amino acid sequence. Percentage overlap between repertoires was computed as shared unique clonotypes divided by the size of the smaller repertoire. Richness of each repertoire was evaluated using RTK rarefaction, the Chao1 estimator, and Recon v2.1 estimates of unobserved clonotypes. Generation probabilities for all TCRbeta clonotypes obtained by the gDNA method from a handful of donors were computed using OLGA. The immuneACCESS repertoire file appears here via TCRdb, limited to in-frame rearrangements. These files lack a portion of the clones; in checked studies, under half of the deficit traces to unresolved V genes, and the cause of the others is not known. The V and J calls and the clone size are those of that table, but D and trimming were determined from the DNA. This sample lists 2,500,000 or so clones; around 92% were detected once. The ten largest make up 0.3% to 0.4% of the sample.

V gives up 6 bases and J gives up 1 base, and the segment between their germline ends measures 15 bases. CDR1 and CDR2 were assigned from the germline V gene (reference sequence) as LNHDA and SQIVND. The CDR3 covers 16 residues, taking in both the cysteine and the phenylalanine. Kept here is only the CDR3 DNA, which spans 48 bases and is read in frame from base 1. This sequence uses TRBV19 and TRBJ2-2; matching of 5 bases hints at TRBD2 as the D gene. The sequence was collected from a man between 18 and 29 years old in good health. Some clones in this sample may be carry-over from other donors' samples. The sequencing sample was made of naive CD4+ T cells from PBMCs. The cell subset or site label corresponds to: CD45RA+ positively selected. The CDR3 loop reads CASREFRELNTGELFF. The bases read TGTGCCAGTAGAGAGTTCCGGGAATTGAACACCGGGGAGCTGTTTTTT.